This T cell receptor beta chain was sequenced for a study of radiation and T cells in renal cell carcinoma. General study findings and limits: In blood, top tumor clones expanded by 2 weeks, shrinking by 4.

Regarding this clone: Its antigen remains unknown.

TCRdb's copy holds only in-frame clones and misses some; the assay was immunoSEQ multiplex PCR. The sample includes fewer than 55,000 clones, roughly 78% of them seen just once. The length of the CDR3 is 14 residues. Germline assignment: CDR1 SGDLS and CDR2 YYNGEE. V gave up 0 bases and J gave up 7 bases, with 13 bases separating them. Time point of the sample: blood 2 weeks post-SBRT. Described treatment: 15 Gy SBRT to primary tumor, nephrectomy 4 weeks later. Radiation-treated patients gave blood at baseline, week 2 and week 4. Clear cell pathology was present in this patient's renal cell carcinoma. The receptor was derived from a woman between 65 and 79 years old with renal cell carcinoma. The genes are TRBV9 and TRBJ1-2; D is possibly TRBD1 (5 bases). Sequencing was performed on blood, taken from a patient whose treatment included radiotherapy and nephrectomy. The CDR3 coding sequence is TGTGCCAGCAGCGTAGAGCTCTCGGGGACTGGCTACACCTTC. Protein product: CASSVELSGTGYTF.